This T cell receptor beta chain emerged from a study of T cells after posttransplantation cyclophosphamide. This clone was seen repeatedly, ten times or more. The antigen is not known. Findings and caveats of the study: Donor CD8+ memory clones often dominated recipient blood repertoires at later times.

The method was immunoSEQ multiplex PCR; TCRdb's version includes in-frame clones alone and lacks a portion of them. The sample shows about 37,000 clones, none of them appearing just once. This CDR3 comprises 13 residues. V dropped 10 bases and J dropped 5; count of bases not matched to a gene: 9. The source of this sequence is a young man in good health and a related stem cell transplant donor. This chain links TRBV12-3 or TRBV12-4 with TRBJ2-7; TRBD1 matches 9 bases. The sequencing sample was made of PBMCs. As DNA, the CDR3 is TGTGCCACCTCCGGGACAGGGCCTAACGAGCAGTACTTC. It is translated as CATSGTGPNEQYF.